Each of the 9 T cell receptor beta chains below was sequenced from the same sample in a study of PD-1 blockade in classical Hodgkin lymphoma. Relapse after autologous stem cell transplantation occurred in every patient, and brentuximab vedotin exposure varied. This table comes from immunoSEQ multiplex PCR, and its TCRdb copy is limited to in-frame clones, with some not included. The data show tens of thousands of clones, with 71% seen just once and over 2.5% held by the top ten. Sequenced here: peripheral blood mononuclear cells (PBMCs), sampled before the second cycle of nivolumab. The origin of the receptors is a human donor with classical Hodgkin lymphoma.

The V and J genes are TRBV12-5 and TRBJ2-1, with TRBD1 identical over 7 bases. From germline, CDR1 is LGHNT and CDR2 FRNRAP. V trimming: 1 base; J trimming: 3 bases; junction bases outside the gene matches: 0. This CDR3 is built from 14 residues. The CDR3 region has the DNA TGTGCTAGTGGTTTGGGACAGGGCTACAATGAGCAGTTCTTC. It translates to CASGLGQGYNEQFF.

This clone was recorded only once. The DNA for the CDR3 is TGCGCCAGCAGCTTGGCAGGGACCTACGAGCAGTACTTC. Protein: CASSLAGTYEQYF. The chain employs TRBV5-1 and TRBJ2-7; tentative D call: TRBD1 (5 bases). Germline loops: CDR1 SGHRS, CDR2 YFSETQ. The CDR3 sequence is 13 residues long. The germline V and J ends were trimmed by 0 bases and 2 bases, with 6 bases remaining between them.

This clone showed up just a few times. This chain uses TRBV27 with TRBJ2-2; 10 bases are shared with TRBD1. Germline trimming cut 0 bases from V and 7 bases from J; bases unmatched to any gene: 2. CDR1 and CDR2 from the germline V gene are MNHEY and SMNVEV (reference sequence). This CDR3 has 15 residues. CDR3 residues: CASSLSGQGNGELFF. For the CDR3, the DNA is TGTGCCAGCAGTTTATCGGGACAGGGGAACGGGGAGCTGTTTTTT.

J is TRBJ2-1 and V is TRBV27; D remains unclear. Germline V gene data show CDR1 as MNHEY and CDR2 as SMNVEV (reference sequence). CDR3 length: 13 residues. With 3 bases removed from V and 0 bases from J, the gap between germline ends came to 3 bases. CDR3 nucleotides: TGTGCCAGCAGTTTTGACTCCTACAATGAGCAGTTCTTC. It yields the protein CASSFDSYNEQFF.

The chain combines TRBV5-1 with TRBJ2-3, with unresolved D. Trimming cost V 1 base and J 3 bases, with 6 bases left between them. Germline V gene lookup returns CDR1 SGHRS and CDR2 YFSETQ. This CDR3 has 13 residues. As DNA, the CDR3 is TGCGCCAGCAGCTTGATCCCTACAGATACGCAGTATTTT. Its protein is CASSLIPTDTQYF.

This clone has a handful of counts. This CDR3 reads CASSLSLATNEKLFF. The DNA for the CDR3 is TGTGCCAGCAGTTTATCCCTCGCAACTAATGAAAAACTGTTTTTT. This chain uses TRBV27 with TRBJ1-4; D call uncertain. Germline V gives CDR1 MNHEY, CDR2 SMNVEV (reference sequence). The CDR3 runs 15 residues. Trimming took off 0 bases at V and 0 bases at J, with 5 bases between the two ends.

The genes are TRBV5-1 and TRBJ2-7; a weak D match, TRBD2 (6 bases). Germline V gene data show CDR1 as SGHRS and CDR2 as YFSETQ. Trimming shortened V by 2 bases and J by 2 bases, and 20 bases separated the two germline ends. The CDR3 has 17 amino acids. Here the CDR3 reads CASSFWSGTPKAYEQYF. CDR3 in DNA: TGCGCCAGCAGCTTTTGGTCCGGGACTCCTAAGGCCTACGAGCAGTACTTC.

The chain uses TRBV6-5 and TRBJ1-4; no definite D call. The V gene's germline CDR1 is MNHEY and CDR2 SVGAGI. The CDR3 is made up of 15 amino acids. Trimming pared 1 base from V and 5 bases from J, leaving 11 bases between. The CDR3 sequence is CASSYLSSPNEKLFF. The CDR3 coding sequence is TGTGCCAGCAGTTACTTGAGCAGCCCGAATGAAAAACTGTTTTTT.

CDR3 DNA sequence: TGCAGCGTGGGACAGGGGAACTATGGCTACACCTTC. It yields the protein CSVGQGNYGYTF. The rearrangement joins TRBV29-1 to TRBJ1-2; 10 bases align to TRBD1. Germline loops: CDR1 SQVTM, CDR2 ANQGSEA. The CDR3 is 12 amino acids. V trimming: 6 bases; J trimming: 2 bases; junction bases outside the gene matches: 0.